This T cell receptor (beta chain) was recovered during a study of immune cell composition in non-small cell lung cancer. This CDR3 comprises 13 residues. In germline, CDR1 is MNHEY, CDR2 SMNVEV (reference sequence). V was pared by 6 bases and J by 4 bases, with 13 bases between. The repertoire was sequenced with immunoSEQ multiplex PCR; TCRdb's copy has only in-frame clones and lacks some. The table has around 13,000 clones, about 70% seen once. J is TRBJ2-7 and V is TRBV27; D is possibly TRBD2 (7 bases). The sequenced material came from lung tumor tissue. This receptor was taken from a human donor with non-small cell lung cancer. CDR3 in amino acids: CASSRGAVYEQYF. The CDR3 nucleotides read TGTGCCAGCAGCCGGGGGGCCGTTTACGAGCAGTACTTC.